This T cell receptor (beta chain) stems from a study of CD8 T cells in Susac syndrome. Reverse transcription used about 0.45 to 1 ug RNA and random hexamers. The amplification used immunoSEQ multiplex PCR on TCR beta CDR3; it spanned 54 Vbeta and 13 Jbeta. TCRdb recomputed calls from the immunoSEQ multiplex PCR reads with MiXCR, one row per CDR3 protein. This repertoire shows around 200,000 distinct CDR3 sequences, over 85% found once; its top ten account for around 0.1%. Sequencing of TCR beta was performed on blood CD8+ and CD4+ T cells. CDR3 length: 12 residues. The V end was cut by 7 bases, the J end by 8 bases, with 12 bases between. Germline V gene data show CDR1 as SGHAT and CDR2 as FQNNGV.

This TCR was sampled from a human donor in good health. This chain joins TRBV11-2 and TRBJ2-1, with D perhaps matching TRBD1 (5 bases). Sequencing input: CD4+ T cells from PBMCs. As DNA, the CDR3 is TGTGCCAGCAAAGAGGTAGGGGATGAGCAGTTCTTC. As protein: CASKEVGDEQFF.